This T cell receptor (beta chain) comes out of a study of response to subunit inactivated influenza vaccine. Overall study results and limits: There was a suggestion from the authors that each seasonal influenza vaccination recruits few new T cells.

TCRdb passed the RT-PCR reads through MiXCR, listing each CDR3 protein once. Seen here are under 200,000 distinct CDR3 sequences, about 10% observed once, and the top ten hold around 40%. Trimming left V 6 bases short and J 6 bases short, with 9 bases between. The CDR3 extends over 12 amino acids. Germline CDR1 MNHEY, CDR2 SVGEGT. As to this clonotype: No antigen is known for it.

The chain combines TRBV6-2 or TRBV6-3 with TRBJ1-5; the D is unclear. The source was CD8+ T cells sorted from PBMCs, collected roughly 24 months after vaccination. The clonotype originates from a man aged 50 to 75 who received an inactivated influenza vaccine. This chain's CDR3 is CASSTPGQPQHF. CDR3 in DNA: TGTGCCAGCAGCACCCCGGGTCAGCCCCAGCATTTT.